Listed below are T cell receptor beta chains from one sample, sequenced in a study of early T cells in non-severe SARS-CoV-2 infection. Each CDR3 protein gets one entry after TCRdb re-called the 5' RACE reads with MiXCR. The data hold some 67,000 distinct CDR3 sequences, with approximately 15% observed a single time. Sequencing used whole blood. Every receptor here comes from an adult who was a healthcare worker with PCR-confirmed SARS-CoV-2 infection or an uninfected control (not recorded which). Each CDR3 is given with its conserved first and last residue. D genes are given only for firm matches. Clone sizes are given selectively: once, few, many, or a class where the clone is expanded.

NA	TRBV6-5	many	TRBJ2-3	TGTGCCAGCAGTCCCTTCCGGGACTTCAGCACAGATACGCAGTATTTT	CASSPFRDFSTDTQYF
NA	TRBV9	few	TRBJ1-6	TGTGCCAGCAGCCGGGCAGACCATTCACCCCTCCACTTT	CASSRADHSPLHF
TRBD2	TRBV24-1	many	TRBJ2-1	TGTGCCACCGCCGGGGGAGGGGTCTACAATGAGCAGTTCTTC	CATAGGGVYNEQFF
NA	TRBV11-2	many	TRBJ1-5	TGTGCCAGCAGCTTCAGAAGCAATCAGCCCCAGCATTTT	CASSFRSNQPQHF
NA	TRBV29-1	many	TRBJ2-1	TGCAGCGTTCATGAGAAGGCCGAGCAGTTCTTC	CSVHEKAEQFF
TRBD1	TRBV7-9	many	TRBJ1-4	TGTGCCAGCAGCTTGGGGACAGACAATGAAAAACTGTTTTTT	CASSLGTDNEKLFF
NA	TRBV29-1	many	TRBJ2-2	TGCAGCGTGACCGACAGCTCCGGGGCGTTTTTT	CSVTDSSGAFF
TRBD1	TRBV11-2	many	TRBJ2-1	TGTGCCAGCACCCCAGGGGGATCCTACAATGAGCAGTTCTTC	CASTPGGSYNEQFF
NA	TRBV7-2	few	TRBJ1-5	TGTACCAGCAGCTTAGTTTCGGGGAGCAATCAGCCCCAGCATTTT	CTSSLVSGSNQPQHF
NA	TRBV11-2	NA	TRBJ2-7	TGTGCCAGCAGCTTAGGGACGGAGGGGACCGAGCAGTACTTC	CASSLGTEGTEQYF
TRBD1	TRBV20-1	NA	TRBJ1-1	TGCAGTGCTAGAGATGGTACAGGGGGCACTGAAGCTTTCTTT	CSARDGTGGTEAFF
TRBD2	TRBV7-9	NA	TRBJ2-1	TGTGCCAGCAGCTTGATAGCGGGGGAATTTGAGCAGTTCTTC	CASSLIAGEFEQFF
NA	TRBV11-2	few	TRBJ2-7	TGTGCCAGCAGCCAAGGGCAAGAGGACGAGCAGTACTTC	CASSQGQEDEQYF
NA	TRBV18	NA	TRBJ2-2	TGTGCCAGCTCGCCCCCGACAGGAGACACCGGGGAGCTGTTTTTT	CASSPPTGDTGELFF
NA	TRBV6-2/TRBV6-3	once	TRBJ1-1	TGTGCCAGCAACGACAGAGATGAAGCTTTCTTT	CASNDRDEAFF
NA	TRBV29-1	many	TRBJ1-2	TGCAGCGTTGTAGGAGGCAGCCCGAGGACGGGTGGCTACACCTTC	CSVVGGSPRTGGYTF
TRBD2	TRBV20-1	few	TRBJ2-7	TGCAGTGCTAGAGGGGGACTAGCGGGGATCGAGCAGTACTTC	CSARGGLAGIEQYF
NA	TRBV20-1	NA	TRBJ1-2	TGCAGTGCTAGAGATCTTGGGGGCTACACCTTC	CSARDLGGYTF
NA	TRBV11-2	NA	TRBJ2-3	TGTGCCAGCAGCTTGCACCCGGGACGTTCTAGCACAGATACGCAGTATTTT	CASSLHPGRSSTDTQYF
NA	TRBV28	many	TRBJ2-5	TGTGCCAGCAGTCCTCACAAATACCAAGAGACCCAGTACTTC	CASSPHKYQETQYF
NA	TRBV6-6	few	TRBJ1-2	TGTGCCAGCAGCATCGGAGAGGATGGCTACACCTTC	CASSIGEDGYTF
TRBD2	TRBV29-1	many	TRBJ2-7	TGCAGCGTGGAGGAACGGGAGGGGTACGAGCAGTACTTC	CSVEEREGYEQYF
NA	TRBV28	few	TRBJ2-7	TGTGCCAGCAGTTTAAGGACGGGGACCCACTCCTACGAGCAGTACTTC	CASSLRTGTHSYEQYF
TRBD1	TRBV6-4	few	TRBJ2-3	TGTGCCAGCAGGGACAGGGAGACAGATACGCAGTATTTT	CASRDRETDTQYF
NA	TRBV6-2/TRBV6-3	few	TRBJ1-2	TGTGCCAGCAGACAGAACGGCTACACCTTC	CASRQNGYTF
TRBD2	TRBV20-1	NA	TRBJ2-3	TGCAGTGCTAGAGGGCTAGCGGGGGGGCGGGTCACAGATACGCAGTATTTT	CSARGLAGGRVTDTQYF
NA	TRBV7-9	NA	TRBJ1-4	TGTGCCAGCAGCTTAGGGGCAGCAACTAATGAAAAACTGTTTTTT	CASSLGAATNEKLFF
NA	TRBV6-5	many	TRBJ2-2	TGTGCCAGCAGTTACTCGAACAGGGGAGGCGGGGAGCTGTTTTTT	CASSYSNRGGGELFF
NA	TRBV4-1	few	TRBJ2-2	TGCGCCAGCAGCCAAGATCTAGCTCTGACCGGGGAGCTGTTTTTT	CASSQDLALTGELFF
NA	TRBV5-1	few	TRBJ2-5	TGCGCCAGCAGGGGGCGGAGCCAAGAGACCCAGTACTTC	CASRGRSQETQYF
NA	TRBV28	NA	TRBJ1-2	TGTGCCAGCAGCCAGGGACCGGTTTATGGCTACACCTTC	CASSQGPVYGYTF
NA	TRBV29-1	few	TRBJ1-5	TGCAGCGCGAGTCAGGGCGGCGATCAGCCCCAGCATTTT	CSASQGGDQPQHF
NA	TRBV6-2/TRBV6-3	NA	TRBJ1-1	TGTGCCAGCAGTCAAGGACGTAGGGAGAAGACTGAAGCTTTCTTT	CASSQGRREKTEAFF
TRBD2	TRBV29-1	many	TRBJ2-5	TGCAGCGTTGAAGAGGGGGGGCAAGAGACCCAGTACTTC	CSVEEGGQETQYF
TRBD1	TRBV4-1	few	TRBJ1-1	TGCGCCAGCAGCCAAGATCGGAGGGACAGGGGTTATATGCAAGGAGCTTTCTTT	CASSQDRRDRGYMQGAFF
NA	TRBV6-1	NA	TRBJ1-6	TGTGCCAGCAGTAAAGGCGGCTTTAGTGGGGATTCACCCCTCCACTTT	CASSKGGFSGDSPLHF
NA	TRBV7-8	NA	TRBJ1-1	TGTGCCAGCAGTTCACAGGGTCGCACTGAAGCTTTCTTT	CASSSQGRTEAFF
NA	TRBV20-1	few	TRBJ2-3	TGCAGTGCTAGTCCCGGGACCCCCGATGGGAGGCAGTATTTT	CSASPGTPDGRQYF
TRBD1	TRBV7-3	few	TRBJ1-1	TGTGCCAGCTACGGGACAGCGAACACTGAAGCTTTCTTT	CASYGTANTEAFF
NA	TRBV6-1	many	TRBJ2-1	TGTGCCAGCAGTGAAACACTAGGCAGGATGCTTGCAGCACCCTACAATGAGCAGTTCTTC	CASSETLGRMLAAPYNEQFF
NA	TRBV14	NA	TRBJ2-2	TGTGCCAGCAGCCCCTCGAGGGCTCCCGGGGAGCTGTTTTTT	CASSPSRAPGELFF
NA	TRBV6-7	NA	TRBJ2-3	TGTGCCAGCAGCCAACTAGGGATTGGCACAGATACGCAGTATTTT	CASSQLGIGTDTQYF
NA	TRBV20-1	many	TRBJ2-5	TGCAGTGCTAGAGATGGGAGCGTCCAAGAGACCCAGTACTTC	CSARDGSVQETQYF
NA	TRBV12-3/TRBV12-4	few	TRBJ2-3	TGTGCCAGCTCAACCGGATCACTGAACACAGATACGCAGTATTTT	CASSTGSLNTDTQYF
NA	TRBV20-1	many	TRBJ2-5	TGCAGTGCTAGAGTGGTCCCCGGGTCGACCCAGTACTTC	CSARVVPGSTQYF
NA	TRBV25-1	NA	TRBJ2-7	TGTGCCAGCCAAGGACACTTCTACGAGCAGTACTTC	CASQGHFYEQYF
NA	TRBV5-6	few	TRBJ1-6	TGTGCCAGTAGATGGGGGGCAGGTTCACCCCTCCACTTT	CASRWGAGSPLHF
TRBD1	TRBV6-6	many	TRBJ1-2	TGTGCCAGCAGCCATCTTAATGACAGGGGTTATGGCTACACCTTC	CASSHLNDRGYGYTF
TRBD1	TRBV10-3	many	TRBJ1-1	TGTGCCATCAGTACTGGACAGGAGAACACTGAAGCTTTCTTT	CAISTGQENTEAFF
NA	TRBV12-3/TRBV12-4	few	TRBJ1-2	TGTGCCAGCAACGACAGTGGGAGCGGGTATGGCTACACCTTC	CASNDSGSGYGYTF
NA	TRBV5-1	NA	TRBJ1-1	TGCGCCAGCAGCTTGGCCGGGAGGGGAGGGGCTGAAGCTTTCTTT	CASSLAGRGGAEAFF
NA	TRBV2	few	TRBJ1-2	TGTGCCAGCACCGCGACTGATAACTATGGCTACACCTTC	CASTATDNYGYTF
NA	TRBV12-3/TRBV12-4	many	TRBJ2-2	TGTGCCAGCAGCCCCGGACCATTAGGGCCTAATACGAACACCGGGGAGCTGTTTTTT	CASSPGPLGPNTNTGELFF